This paragraph covers one TCR beta chain sequence. Some clones are missing from TCRdb's copy, which holds only in-frame ones; the method was immunoSEQ multiplex PCR. The data hold around 130,000 clones, with more than 70% observed a single time. V lost 5 bases and J 12 bases, leaving 20 bases between the germline ends. CDR1 and CDR2 (germline): SEHNR, FQNEAQ (reference sequence). The CDR3 loop spans 13 amino acids. This record belongs to a study of blood T cell repertoires in COVID-19. The sequence was obtained from a man aged 60 to 69 with acute or convalescent COVID-19. V and J are TRBV7-9 and TRBJ2-7; D possibly corresponds to TRBD2 (6 bases). Source material: peripheral blood. The CDR3 sequence is CASSPGGSLAAYF. The CDR3 DNA reads TGTGCCAGCAGCCCTGGAGGGTCCCTTGCAGCGTACTTC. The full variable domain, in which reference TRBV7-9 and TRBJ2-7 provide the parts outside the CDR3, is DTGVSQNPRHKITKRGQNVTFRCDPISEHNRLYWYRQTLGQGPEFLTYFQNEAQLEKSRLLSDRFSAERPKGSFSTLEIQRTEQGDSAMYLCASSPGGSLAAYFGPGTRLTVT.